Presented here are 25 T cell receptor beta chains from one specimen sequenced in a study of blood T cells in healthy people across ages. The second PCR ran roughly 7 to 12 cycles with a sample-barcoded 5' primer and J-beta primers. TCRdb analysed the 5' RACE reads with MiXCR anew, one entry per CDR3 protein. The sample gives some 710,000 distinct CDR3 sequences, about a fifth of which show up once; about 20% is in the top ten. Sequencing input: blood. Receptors were obtained from a man in his 70s in good health.

CDR3 protein: CASRKYRDSPLHF. The CDR3 region has the DNA TGTGCCAGCAGGAAATACAGGGATTCACCCCTCCACTTT. This sequence joins TRBV14 and TRBJ1-6; tentative D call: TRBD1 (6 bases). In germline, CDR1 is SGHDN, CDR2 FVKESK. Trimming left V 6 bases short and J 8 bases short, with 11 bases between. CDR3 length: 13 amino acids.

The chain has TRBV12-3 or TRBV12-4 and TRBJ1-4, with 8 bases that match TRBD1. This CDR3 region has 13 residues. Trimming cost V 0 bases and J 11 bases; bases outside gene matches: 2. CDR3 nucleotides: TGTGCCAGCAGTTTAGCGCGACAGGGGAAACTGTTTTTT. As protein: CASSLARQGKLFF.

The chain recombines TRBV9 with TRBJ2-5; either TRBD1 or TRBD2 may fit D (6 bases each). The DNA end favors TRBJ2-7, so the J call may be wrong. The CDR3 sequence is 14 residues long. The germline V gene encodes CDR1 SGDLS and CDR2 YYNGEE. The CDR3 protein is CASSEGGGGYEQYF. The CDR3 DNA reads as TGTGCCAGCAGCGAGGGGGGAGGCGGTTACGAGCAGTACTTC.

This clonotype was seen ten or more times. This chain links TRBV5-1 with TRBJ2-5, with TRBD2 matching over 8 bases. CDR1 is SGHRS and CDR2 is YFSETQ in the germline V gene. The CDR3 length is 15 residues. V lost 4 bases, J lost 7 bases, and 12 bases stayed unmatched. In DNA, the CDR3 is TGCGCCAGCAGCCGAGGACTAGCAGGGGACACGACCCAGTACTTC. Its translation: CASSRGLAGDTTQYF.

V and J are TRBV11-2 and TRBJ1-2, with 7 bases that match TRBD1. The germline CDR1 and CDR2 sequences are SGHAT and FQNNGV. J lost 2 bases, V lost 4 bases, and 10 bases had no gene match. The CDR3 totals 16 residues. The CDR3 spells CASSSYKGTENYGYTF. The CDR3 DNA sequence: TGTGCCAGCAGCTCTTACAAAGGGACAGAGAACTATGGCTACACCTTC.

This clonotype was seen more than once but under ten times. The V call is TRBV24-1, the J call TRBJ2-5; 9 bases are shared with TRBD1. The length of the CDR3 is 15 residues. V was clipped by 4 bases and J by 5 bases; unmatched bases: 7. Germline CDR1 is KGHDR and CDR2 is SFDVKD. CDR3 loop: CATSDMDRGGETQYF. The CDR3 nucleotides read TGTGCCACCAGTGACATGGACAGGGGTGGTGAGACCCAGTACTTC.

This clonotype was counted at least ten times. The chain links TRBV6-5 to TRBJ2-7, with TRBD1 as a possible D gene (6 bases). This CDR3 region has 15 residues. The V end was cut by 0 bases, the J end by 4 bases, with 13 bases between. CDR1 is MNHEY and CDR2 is SVGAGI in the germline V gene. The CDR3 region has the DNA TGTGCCAGCAGTTACTCGGCAGGGGACCTGTACGAGCAGTACTTC. This encodes CASSYSAGDLYEQYF.

Only a few counts were recorded for this clonotype. V gene TRBV12-3 or TRBV12-4 combines with J gene TRBJ1-1; no reliable D call. V gave up 3 bases and J gave up 4 bases, with 9 bases separating them. This CDR3 has 13 residues. Written as DNA, the CDR3 is TGTGCCAGCAGTTTTGGTCAGGTCACTGAAGCTTTCTTT. Its protein product is CASSFGQVTEAFF.

The chain combines TRBV28 with TRBJ2-5; no firm D call. Germline CDR1 reads MDHEN; CDR2 reads SYDVKM. The CDR3 runs to 11 residues. The V and J ends lost 6 bases and 13 bases respectively, with 15 bases between them. CDR3 in amino acids: CASRDQGRLYF. The CDR3 nucleotides read TGTGCCAGCAGAGACCAAGGCCGCTTGTACTTC.

The chain couples TRBV24-1 to TRBJ2-7; 7 nucleotides line up with TRBD1. The CDR3 extends over 17 amino acids. Germline CDR1 and CDR2: KGHDR and SFDVKD. V lost 3 bases, J lost 2 bases, and 12 bases stayed unmatched. The CDR3 nucleotides read TGTGCCACCAGTGATCCCACATACCGGGACAGAACCTACGAGCAGTACGTC. This encodes CATSDPTYRDRTYEQYV.

The chain carries TRBV27 and TRBJ2-6, with a possible D match to TRBD1 (5 bases). This CDR3 spans 13 amino acids. Trimming left V 7 bases short and J 2 bases short, with 6 bases between. CDR1 and CDR2 from the germline V gene are MNHEY and SMNVEV (reference sequence). CDR3 amino acids: CASKGPGANVLTF. In DNA, the CDR3 is TGTGCCAGCAAGGGGCCTGGGGCCAACGTCCTGACTTTC.

This chain uses TRBV7-8 with TRBJ1-2; TRBD1 might be the D (5 bases). The CDR3 has 13 residues. The germline gives CDR1 SGHVS, CDR2 FQNEAQ. V lost 1 base to trimming and J lost 4 bases, with 7 bases between them. This chain's CDR3 is CASSLEQAYGYTF. CDR3 in DNA: TGTGCCAGCAGCTTAGAACAGGCCTATGGCTACACCTTC.

The chain links TRBV20-1 to TRBJ1-1, with D perhaps TRBD1 (5 bases). From germline, CDR1 is DFQATT and CDR2 SNEGSKA (reference sequence). This CDR3 region has 11 residues. Trimming shortened V by 7 bases and J by 7 bases, and 13 bases separated the two germline ends. The CDR3 sequence is CSVNRILEAFF. In DNA, the CDR3 is TGCAGTGTCAACAGGATACTTGAAGCTTTCTTT.

This clonotype was seen more than once but under ten times. The chain carries TRBV28 and TRBJ2-2; 9 nucleotides line up with TRBD1. V was pared by 7 bases and J by 5 bases, with 5 bases of the junction left unmatched. This CDR3 is 14 amino acids long. CDR1 is MDHEN and CDR2 is SYDVKM in the germline V gene. The CDR3 DNA sequence: TGTGCCAGCATCCGGACAGGGGAAACCGGGGAGCTGTTTTTT. This translates into CASIRTGETGELFF.

The J gene is TRBJ2-1, the V gene TRBV7-9; D uncertain. Trimming shortened V by 5 bases and J by 5 bases, and 10 bases separated the two germline ends. This CDR3 region has 13 residues. Germline CDR1 and CDR2: SEHNR and FQNEAQ (reference sequence). CDR3 amino acids: CASSPSRNNEQFF. The CDR3 region has the DNA TGTGCCAGCAGCCCGTCCCGGAACAATGAGCAGTTCTTC.

This clonotype was picked up a small number of times. The chain combines TRBV6-5 with TRBJ2-2; no reliable D call. V was pared by 4 bases and J by 3 bases, with 18 bases between. CDR1 is MNHEY and CDR2 is SVGAGI in the germline V gene. This CDR3 has 17 amino acids. The CDR3 nucleotides are TGTGCCAGCAGTTTACGGGCCTACCCAAAGGACACCGGGGAGCTGTTTTTT. It yields the protein CASSLRAYPKDTGELFF.

There are a few counts of this clonotype. This chain connects TRBV6-6 to TRBJ1-4, with D tentatively TRBD1 (6 bases). V lost 6 bases and J lost 5, with 10 bases in between. Germline CDR1 and CDR2: MNHNY and SVGAGI (reference sequence). This CDR3 has 13 amino acids. CDR3 sequence (DNA): TGTGCCAGCAGGCCGGGACAAAATGAAAAACTGTTTTTT. This sequence encodes CASRPGQNEKLFF.

The V gene is TRBV6-5, the J gene TRBJ2-7; D call uncertain. Germline CDR1 and CDR2: MNHEY and SVGAGI. The CDR3 consists of 10 residues. V lost 6 bases and J lost 4, with 4 bases in between. Here the CDR3 reads CASRFYEQYF. The CDR3, as DNA: TGTGCCAGCAGGTTTTACGAGCAGTACTTC.

The chain is built from TRBV28 and TRBJ2-4; D call uncertain. The CDR3 totals 17 residues. Trimming cost V 1 base and J 0 bases, with 13 bases left between them. Germline V gene sequence: CDR1 MDHEN, CDR2 SYDVKM. CDR3: CASSLSIIKVAKNIQYF. The CDR3 bases are TGTGCCAGCAGTTTATCCATCATCAAAGTAGCCAAAAACATTCAGTACTTC. The full variable domain, with the rest looked up from reference TRBV28 and TRBJ2-4, is DVKVTQSSRYLVKRTGEKVFLECVQDMDHENMFWYRQDPGLGLRLIYFSYDVKMKEKGDIPEGYSVSREKKERFSLILESASTNQTSMYLCASSLSIIKVAKNIQYFGAGTRLSVL.

V is TRBV20-1 and J is TRBJ1-4; the D is unclear. V was clipped by 1 base and J by 7 bases, with 19 bases between them. The CDR3 spans 16 residues. The germline V gene has CDR1 DFQATT and CDR2 SNEGSKA (reference sequence). As DNA, the CDR3 is TGCAGTGCTAGAGTGATGGCGGGTCTAATTTCTGAAAAACTGTTTTTT. Translation gives CSARVMAGLISEKLFF.

This clonotype was picked up a small number of times. V is TRBV10-1 and J is TRBJ2-1; D is tentatively TRBD1 or TRBD2 (5 bases each). V lost 2 bases to trimming and J lost 7 bases, with 18 bases between them. CDR3 length: 16 amino acids. The V gene's germline CDR1 is WNHNN and CDR2 SYGVQD (reference sequence). The CDR3 DNA follows: TGCGCCAGCAGTGAGACAGTCCGGGGCCCTTTAAATGAGCAGTTCTTC. This gives the protein CASSETVRGPLNEQFF.

The genes are TRBV7-8 and TRBJ1-1; 7 nucleotides align to TRBD1. The trim removed 4 bases at V and 6 bases at J, leaving 5 bases unmatched. The length of the CDR3 is 13 residues. In germline, CDR1 is SGHVS, CDR2 FQNEAQ. CDR3 DNA sequence: TGTGCCAGCAGCTATGACAGGGACGCTGAAGCTTTCTTT. Protein product: CASSYDRDAEAFF.

This clonotype was observed a handful of times. This chain links TRBV29-1 with TRBJ1-2; D unclear. V was trimmed by 2 bases and J by 8 bases, leaving 12 bases between them. Per germline, CDR1 SQVTM and CDR2 ANQGSEA. This CDR3 is 12 amino acids long. The chain's CDR3 is CSVELPGPGYTF. In DNA form, the CDR3 reads TGCAGCGTTGAACTGCCTGGACCCGGCTACACCTTC.

This rearrangement joins TRBV2 to TRBJ2-1; a weak D match, TRBD2 (6 bases). Germline loops: CDR1 SNHLY, CDR2 FYNNEI. The CDR3 covers 15 residues. The germline V and J ends were trimmed by 6 bases and 0 bases, with 12 bases remaining between them. The CDR3 sequence is CASSWDFRSYNEQFF. CDR3 DNA: TGTGCCAGCAGCTGGGACTTCCGCTCCTACAATGAGCAGTTCTTC.

V gene TRBV7-9 combines with J gene TRBJ2-3; TRBD1 agrees at 11 bases. The CDR3 runs to 14 residues. Per the germline V gene, CDR1 is SEHNR and CDR2 is FQNEAQ (reference sequence). V trimming: 4 bases; J trimming: 8 bases; junction bases outside the gene matches: 5. CDR3 DNA: TGTGCCAGCAGCTCCGGGACAGGGGGACGTACGCAGTATTTT. Amino acids: CASSSGTGGRTQYF. Drawing the rest from reference TRBV7-9 and TRBJ2-3, the complete variable domain is DTGVSQNPRHKITKRGQNVTFRCDPISEHNRLYWYRQTLGQGPEFLTYFQNEAQLEKSRLLSDRFSAERPKGSFSTLEIQRTEQGDSAMYLCASSSGTGGRTQYFGPGTRLTVL.